This TCR beta chain stems from a study of shared clonotypes between healthy human individuals. Looking at the study overall: Two female and three male donors aged 18 to 49 were enrolled.

Germline assignment: CDR1 SGHRS and CDR2 YFSETQ. This CDR3 is 16 amino acids long. The ends lost 0 bases at V and 2 bases at J; junction bases unmatched: 6. As regards this clone: Its specificity is unknown.

Sequenced by immunoSEQ multiplex PCR; TCRdb stores in-frame clones only, minus some. Here the sample spans about 600,000 clones, roughly 97% being singletons. Study-wide results and caveats: Naive subsets generally exceeded memory subsets in estimated richness.

The TCR comes from a woman younger than 45 in good health. The chain uses TRBV5-1 and TRBJ2-3; 7 bases line up with TRBD1. Sequencing used naive CD4+ T cells sorted from blood. As to subset: CD45RA+ positively selected. CDR3: CASSLVRDSYTDTQYF. CDR3 bases: TGCGCCAGCAGCTTGGTCCGGGACAGCTACACAGATACGCAGTATTTT.